These 24 T cell receptor beta chains originate from one sample sequenced in a study of shared clonotypes between healthy human individuals. Data came from immunoSEQ multiplex PCR; TCRdb stores just in-frame clones and leaves some out. The sample has fewer than 3 million clones, roughly 90% seen once. Input material: naive CD4+ T cells from PBMCs. Stated subset: CD45RA+ positively selected. The receptors come from a man aged 18 to 30 in good health. Some clones in this sample may be carry-over from other donors' samples.

In DNA form, the CDR3 reads TGTGCCAGCTTAAGGGACGGAAGCTCCTACGAGCAGTACTTC. Translated, it gives CASLRDGSSYEQYF. The rearrangement links TRBV2 to TRBJ2-7; D assignment may be TRBD1 or TRBD2 (5 bases each). The germline CDR1 and CDR2 sequences are SNHLY and FYNNEI. The CDR3 spans 14 residues. Trimming cost V 8 bases and J 0 bases, with 14 bases left between them.

The chain has TRBV27 and TRBJ2-1; 9 bases map to TRBD2. V dropped 7 bases and J dropped 7; count of bases not matched to a gene: 8. Germline values: CDR1 MNHEY, CDR2 SMNVEV (reference sequence). This CDR3 spans 14 amino acids. For the CDR3, the DNA is TGTGCCAGCATGAGGCTAGCGGGACTTAATGAGCAGTTCTTC. Encoded protein: CASMRLAGLNEQFF.

This clone was detected once. The rearrangement links TRBV5-4 to TRBJ2-7, with a possible D match to TRBD1 (6 bases). V was pared by 4 bases and J by 0 bases, with 17 bases between. This CDR3 has 16 residues. Per the germline V gene, CDR1 is SGHNT and CDR2 is YYREEE (reference sequence). CDR3 protein: CASSQGLAKSSYEQYF. The CDR3 coding sequence is TGTGCCAGCAGCCAGGGGCTAGCAAAGAGCTCCTACGAGCAGTACTTC. The whole variable domain, filled in from reference TRBV5-4 and TRBJ2-7, reads ETGVTQSPTHLIKTRGQQVTLRCSSQSGHNTVSWYQQALGQGPQFIFQYYREEENGRGNFPPRFSGLQFPNYSSELNVNALELDDSALYLCASSQGLAKSSYEQYFGPGTRLTVT.

This rearrangement joins TRBV28 to TRBJ2-5, with 7 nucleotides matching TRBD2. Germline trimming cut 7 bases from V and 5 bases from J; bases unmatched to any gene: 10. The CDR3 sequence is 14 residues long. Germline CDR1 reads MDHEN; CDR2 reads SYDVKM. The CDR3 nucleotides read TGTGCCAGCACATCCCCCGGGGGGTTCGAGACCCAGTACTTC. This translates into CASTSPGGFETQYF. The whole variable domain, filled in from reference TRBV28 and TRBJ2-5, reads DVKVTQSSRYLVKRTGEKVFLECVQDMDHENMFWYRQDPGLGLRLIYFSYDVKMKEKGDIPEGYSVSREKKERFSLILESASTNQTSMYLCASTSPGGFETQYFGPGTRLLVL.

The chain employs TRBV6-1 and TRBJ1-5; D possibly corresponds to TRBD1 (5 bases). V gave up 6 bases and J gave up 4 bases, with 16 bases separating them. Germline V gives CDR1 MNHNS, CDR2 SASEGT. The CDR3 totals 15 residues. CDR3: CASRLIGGRNQPQHF. The CDR3 DNA sequence: TGTGCCAGCAGGCTAATTGGGGGACGGAATCAGCCCCAGCATTTT.

As to this clone: This specimen includes other DNA sequences encoding the same CDR3. The chain is built from TRBV19 and TRBJ2-7; a possible D gene is TRBD2 (5 bases). CDR3 length: 12 residues. V gave up 3 bases and J gave up 4 bases, with 7 bases separating them. Germline V CDR1 and CDR2: LNHDA, SQIVND (reference sequence). The CDR3 nucleotides read TGTGCCAGTAGTATCCGGGGTTACGAGCAGTACTTC. Encoded protein: CASSIRGYEQYF.

The gene calls are TRBV7-3 and TRBJ2-1; D is undetermined. The CDR3 consists of 13 residues. Germline-derived CDR1 and CDR2 are SGHTA and FQGTGA. V was pared by 4 bases and J by 9 bases, with 13 bases between. CDR3: CASSSQAATEQFF. The CDR3 DNA is TGTGCCAGCAGCTCTCAAGCCGCCACTGAGCAGTTCTTC.

V gene TRBV27 combines with J gene TRBJ2-2; 15 positions match TRBD2. CDR1 MNHEY and CDR2 SMNVEV come from the germline V gene (reference sequence). Trimming removed 1 base from V and 1 base from J; junction bases left unmatched: 4. This CDR3 is built from 19 residues. As DNA, the CDR3 is TGTGCCAGCAGTTTATTGGGACTAGCGGGAGGAGGGAACACCGGGGAGCTGTTTTTT. Its translation is CASSLLGLAGGGNTGELFF.

The J gene is TRBJ2-5, the V gene TRBV5-4, with D perhaps matching TRBD2 (6 bases). Germline CDR1 and CDR2: SGHNT and YYREEE (reference sequence). The CDR3 covers 12 residues. The ends were cut back, 6 bases at V and 2 bases at J, with 8 bases in the middle. CDR3 loop: CASTAGQETQYF. Written as DNA, the CDR3 is TGTGCCAGCACGGCGGGGCAAGAGACCCAGTACTTC.

The rearrangement links TRBV6-1 to TRBJ1-2; possibly TRBD1 for D (5 bases). Germline V gene lookup returns CDR1 MNHNS and CDR2 SASEGT. The CDR3 runs 15 residues. V lost 7 bases and J 6 bases, leaving 21 bases between the germline ends. CDR3 sequence reads: CASTVALGGTNGYTF. The DNA for the CDR3 is TGTGCCAGCACAGTCGCGTTGGGGGGTACTAATGGCTACACCTTC.

This chain connects TRBV28 to TRBJ1-2, with 7 positions matching TRBD1. J gave up 4 bases and V 2 bases, and 7 bases lay outside the gene matches. CDR3 size: 15 residues. Looked up from germline, CDR1 is MDHEN and CDR2 is SYDVKM. The CDR3 here is CASSLLTGIGYGYTF. DNA for the CDR3: TGTGCCAGCAGTTTACTGACAGGGATCGGCTATGGCTACACCTTC.

This clone was observed a handful of times. CDR3 amino acids: CASSPPGQNTEAFF. As DNA, the CDR3 is TGTGCCAGCAGTCCCCCGGGACAGAACACTGAAGCTTTCTTT. The V call is TRBV28, the J call TRBJ1-1, with D perhaps matching TRBD1 (6 bases). Germline V gene sequence: CDR1 MDHEN, CDR2 SYDVKM. Trimming stripped 5 bases from V and 1 base from J, with 11 bases between. The CDR3 length is 14 residues.

This chain links TRBV5-1 with TRBJ2-3, with TRBD2 identical over 9 bases. Trimming cost V 3 bases and J 2 bases; bases outside gene matches: 7. The CDR3 contains 16 residues. CDR1 is SGHRS and CDR2 is YFSETQ in the germline V gene. CDR3 residues: CASSSGTSRLTDTQYF. The CDR3 region has the DNA TGCGCCAGCAGCTCAGGGACTAGCAGACTCACAGATACGCAGTATTTT.

The chain has TRBV18 and TRBJ2-3; 14 bases fit TRBD2. V trimming: 4 bases; J trimming: 4 bases; junction bases outside the gene matches: 7. The V gene's germline CDR1 is KGHSH and CDR2 LQKENI. The CDR3 loop spans 17 amino acids. CDR3 loop: CASSLGLAGGLPDTQYF. In DNA, the CDR3 is TGTGCCAGCTCACTCGGACTAGCGGGAGGCCTCCCAGATACGCAGTATTTT.

The V and J genes are TRBV6-1 and TRBJ1-5; tentatively, D is TRBD1 (6 bases). The CDR3 is made up of 15 amino acids. The germline V and J ends were trimmed by 4 bases and 4 bases, with 14 bases remaining between them. The germline gives CDR1 MNHNS, CDR2 SASEGT. The CDR3 is CASSGTGTFNQPQHF. CDR3 DNA: TGTGCCAGCAGTGGAACGGGGACATTTAATCAGCCCCAGCATTTT.

The rearrangement joins TRBV5-1 to TRBJ2-2; D not certain. V lost 4 bases and J 3 bases, leaving 10 bases between the germline ends. Germline V gene sequence: CDR1 SGHRS, CDR2 YFSETQ. The CDR3 contains 14 residues. Here the CDR3 DNA reads TGCGCCAGCAGCGTCGAAGGCTACACCGGGGAGCTGTTTTTT. It is translated as CASSVEGYTGELFF. Filled out from reference TRBV5-1 and TRBJ2-2, the complete variable domain reads KAGVTQTPRYLIKTRGQQVTLSCSPISGHRSVSWYQQTPGQGLQFLFEYFSETQRNKGNFPGRFSGRQFSNSRSEMNVSTLELGDSALYLCASSVEGYTGELFFGEGSRLTVL.

This rearrangement joins TRBV6-6 to TRBJ2-2; D not certain. The CDR3 sequence is 15 residues long. CDR1 is MNHNY and CDR2 is SVGAGI in the germline V gene (reference sequence). V gave up 0 bases and J gave up 4 bases, with 9 bases separating them. In DNA, the CDR3 is TGTGCCAGCAGTTACTCGTTACTCCTCACCGGGGAGCTGTTTTTT. This gives the protein CASSYSLLLTGELFF.

The count of this clone is one. The rearrangement joins TRBV13 to TRBJ1-1; D gene ambiguous. Between the trimmed V and J ends, which lost 0 bases and 7 bases, there was a span of 12 bases. The CDR3 loop spans 14 amino acids. In germline, CDR1 is PRHDT, CDR2 FYEKMQ (reference sequence). CDR3 amino acids: CASSLGRSLGEAFF. The CDR3 nucleotides are TGTGCCAGCAGCTTAGGCCGGAGTTTGGGTGAAGCTTTCTTT.

This clone has just one count. The chain couples TRBV28 to TRBJ1-2, with D tentatively TRBD1 (5 bases). CDR1 and CDR2 (germline): MDHEN, SYDVKM. The CDR3 is 14 residues long. V shed 4 bases and J shed 7 bases, with 16 bases lying between them. The CDR3 coding sequence is TGTGCCAGCAGTTCCCCCCAGGGAAGAATTGGCTACACCTTC. Amino acids: CASSSPQGRIGYTF.

Written as DNA, the CDR3 is TGTGCCAGCAGCCTCGGGACGGGGCAACTGTTTTTT. It is translated as CASSLGTGQLFF. The chain uses TRBV9 and TRBJ2-2; D may be TRBD1 or TRBD2 (5 bases each). The CDR3 extends over 12 amino acids. The V gene lost 4 bases and the J gene lost 14 bases, with 15 bases spanning the gap. Germline-derived CDR1 and CDR2 are SGDLS and YYNGEE.

The rearrangement joins TRBV7-2 to TRBJ1-1, with TRBD1 matching 10 bases. The CDR3 has 15 residues. J gave up 4 bases and V 1 base, and 3 bases lay outside the gene matches. CDR1 and CDR2 (germline): SGHTA, FQGNSA. The CDR3 loop reads CASSLVGTGVTEAFF. Written as DNA, the CDR3 is TGTGCCAGCAGCTTAGTTGGGACAGGGGTCACTGAAGCTTTCTTT.

The chain couples TRBV5-4 to TRBJ2-1; 8 bases agree with TRBD2. The trim removed 6 bases at V and 6 bases at J, leaving 5 bases unmatched. The germline V gene encodes CDR1 SGHNT and CDR2 YYREEE (reference sequence). CDR3 length: 13 amino acids. DNA for the CDR3: TGTGCCAGCATAGGGACTAGTGTCAATGAGCAGTTCTTC. Residues: CASIGTSVNEQFF.

The chain couples TRBV15 to TRBJ2-7, with 10 bases aligning to TRBD2. Trimming took 7 bases from V and 0 from J; bases not matched to a gene: 3. This CDR3 is 14 amino acids long. The V gene's germline CDR1 is LNHNV and CDR2 YYDKDF (reference sequence). The CDR3 spells CATKSSGGSYEQYF. For the CDR3, the DNA is TGTGCCACCAAATCTAGCGGGGGCTCCTACGAGCAGTACTTC. The full variable domain, rest sourced from reference TRBV15 and TRBJ2-7, is DAMVIQNPRYQVTQFGKPVTLSCSQTLNHNVMYWYQQKSSQAPKLLFHYYDKDFNNEADTPDNFQSRRPNTSFCFLDIRSPGLGDTAMYLCATKSSGGSYEQYFGPGTRLTVT.

The rearrangement links TRBV5-1 to TRBJ1-5; D is possibly TRBD1 (5 bases). Germline V gives CDR1 SGHRS, CDR2 YFSETQ. The CDR3 contains 15 residues. Trimming cost V 0 bases and J 5 bases, with 12 bases left between them. The CDR3 DNA reads TGCGCCAGCAGCTTGGCGGGACGGCCCGATCAGCCCCAGCATTTT. Residues: CASSLAGRPDQPQHF.